Listed here are 15 T cell receptor beta chains from one sample, sequenced in a study of CD8+ T cells in alopecia areata. RNA, once extracted, was reverse transcribed into cDNA for use as the sequencing template. Sequencing was performed with immunoSEQ multiplex PCR; in TCRdb, only in-frame clones are kept and a portion is missing. The table has about 150,000 clones, about three fifths seen once. As for treatment: oral pan-JAK inhibitor, 5-10 mg twice daily. Sample: CD4+ T cells sorted from blood, taken at week 4, from a patient treated with tofacitinib. Source of these receptors: a human donor with alopecia areata.

Comments on this clone: Other nucleotide sequences in the sample specify the same CDR3. This chain links TRBV27 with TRBJ2-6, with D possibly called TRBD1 or TRBD2 (5 bases each). The CDR3 has 14 residues. Germline CDR1 reads MNHEY; CDR2 reads SMNVEV (reference sequence). Trimming removed 4 bases at V and 1 base at J, with 5 bases between. This chain's CDR3 is CASSWGSGANVLTF. The CDR3 DNA reads TGTGCCAGCAGTTGGGGGTCTGGGGCCAACGTCCTGACTTTC.

This chain joins TRBV6-9 and TRBJ1-1, with D unresolved. Trimming shortened V by 10 bases and J by 4 bases, and 16 bases separated the two germline ends. The germline CDR1 and CDR2 sequences are MNHGY and SVAAGI. The CDR3 is 13 amino acids. This chain's CDR3 is CANPTVGGTEAFF. The CDR3 DNA follows: TGTGCCAACCCGACGGTTGGCGGCACTGAAGCTTTCTTT.

This clone was counted between two and nine times. The V call is TRBV7-9, the J call TRBJ1-3; TRBD1 aligns across 10 bases. From germline, CDR1 is SEHNR and CDR2 FQNEAQ (reference sequence). The junction had 4 bases not matched to a gene; V was cut back by 5 bases and J by 0 bases. The CDR3 contains 16 residues. CDR3 residues: CASSIRDRGSGNTIYF. In DNA, the CDR3 is TGTGCCAGCAGCATCCGGGACAGGGGCTCTGGAAACACCATATATTTT.

The chain employs TRBV7-9 and TRBJ2-7; 10 bases line up with TRBD1. The CDR3 length is 14 residues. Germline V CDR1 and CDR2: SEHNR, FQNEAQ (reference sequence). Trimming took 5 bases from V and 3 from J; bases not matched to a gene: 4. CDR3 sequence reads: CASSPRTGGYEQYF. As DNA, the CDR3 is TGTGCCAGCAGCCCCCGGACAGGGGGCTACGAGCAGTACTTC.

This clone appeared once. The chain uses TRBV5-1 and TRBJ1-1; D unclear. The germline V gene has CDR1 SGHRS and CDR2 YFSETQ. Trimming stripped 0 bases from V and 4 bases from J, with 13 bases between. The CDR3 runs 15 residues. The chain's CDR3 is CASSLVAEGFTEAFF. As DNA, the CDR3 is TGCGCCAGCAGCTTGGTAGCGGAGGGATTCACTGAAGCTTTCTTT.

This sequence joins TRBV25-1 and TRBJ2-1; TRBD2 matches at 9 bases. CDR1 is MGHDK, CDR2 SYGVNS, per germline. This CDR3 is built from 16 residues. Trimming took 3 bases from V and 3 from J; bases not matched to a gene: 6. This chain's CDR3 is CASSDPGLANYNEQFF. The DNA of the CDR3 is TGTGCCAGCAGTGATCCGGGACTAGCCAACTACAATGAGCAGTTCTTC.

This CDR3 is CASSPDGQQETQYF. DNA of the CDR3: TGTGCCAGCAGCCCCGACGGACAGCAAGAGACCCAGTACTTC. This rearrangement joins TRBV5-4 to TRBJ2-5, with D possibly being TRBD1 (6 bases). The CDR3 contains 14 residues. The V gene lost 4 bases and the J gene lost 2 bases, with 12 bases spanning the gap. The germline V gene encodes CDR1 SGHNT and CDR2 YYREEE (reference sequence).

The rearrangement uses TRBV29-1 and TRBJ2-2; unclear D gene. This CDR3 is built from 16 residues. V was shortened by 1 base and J by 1 base, with 13 bases between the two germline ends. Germline loops: CDR1 SQVTM, CDR2 ANQGSEA. CDR3 residues: CSVEVVRGRNTGELFF. In DNA form, the CDR3 reads TGCAGCGTTGAAGTGGTTCGCGGACGGAACACCGGGGAGCTGTTTTTT.

CDR3 loop: CAWSRDRTEKLFF. The CDR3 DNA follows: TGTGCCTGGAGTAGGGACAGAACCGAAAAACTGTTTTTT. This chain links TRBV30 with TRBJ1-4; 7 bases are shared with TRBD1. Germline CDR1 is GTSNPN and CDR2 is SVGIG (reference sequence). CDR3 size: 13 residues. Germline trimming cut 2 bases from V and 8 bases from J; bases unmatched to any gene: 5.

The chain links TRBV9 to TRBJ2-3; D not certain. This CDR3 is 14 amino acids long. The germline V gene has CDR1 SGDLS and CDR2 YYNGEE. Between the trimmed V and J ends, which lost 0 bases and 2 bases, there was a span of 7 bases. As DNA, the CDR3 is TGTGCCAGCAGCGTAGGGGCGGTCACAGATACGCAGTATTTT. Protein: CASSVGAVTDTQYF.

This chain connects TRBV15 to TRBJ2-5; tentative D call: TRBD1 (6 bases). Per germline, CDR1 LNHNV and CDR2 YYDKDF (reference sequence). The length of the CDR3 is 15 residues. V dropped 0 bases and J dropped 5 bases, with 13 bases sitting between them. DNA of the CDR3: TGTGCCACCAGCAGAGATCAGGGGCTGGAGGAGACCCAGTACTTC. Its protein is CATSRDQGLEETQYF.

The chain joins TRBV12-5 to TRBJ1-5; maybe TRBD1 (6 bases). With 1 base removed from V and 1 base from J, the gap between germline ends came to 8 bases. CDR3 length equals 15 residues. Germline V gene sequence: CDR1 LGHNT, CDR2 FRNRAP. The CDR3 DNA reads TGTGCTAGTGGTTTGGGCCAGGGGAGCAATCAGCCCCAGCATTTT. Its protein product is CASGLGQGSNQPQHF.

The chain joins TRBV7-9 to TRBJ1-1; no firm D call. Germline assignment: CDR1 SEHNR and CDR2 FQNEAQ (reference sequence). V dropped 4 bases and J dropped 1 base, with 10 bases sitting between them. This CDR3 contains 14 residues. In DNA, the CDR3 is TGTGCCAGCAGCTCCAGACTTTCGAACACTGAAGCTTTCTTT. Translated, it gives CASSSRLSNTEAFF.

The chain employs TRBV6-5 and TRBJ1-6; possible D gene TRBD1, 5 bases. Germline CDR1 MNHEY, CDR2 SVGAGI. V lost 6 bases, J lost 8 bases, and 11 bases lay in between. The CDR3 extends over 13 amino acids. The CDR3 region has the DNA TGTGCCAGCAGAGGCAGGGCCGATTCACCCCTCCACTTT. Amino acid sequence: CASRGRADSPLHF.

V is TRBV27 and J is TRBJ2-7, with D tentatively TRBD1 (6 bases). The CDR3 runs 14 residues. Germline CDR1 reads MNHEY; CDR2 reads SMNVEV (reference sequence). V lost 3 bases, J lost 2 bases, and 11 bases lay in between. The CDR3: CASSFVDSTYEQYF. The CDR3 DNA sequence: TGTGCCAGCAGTTTCGTGGACAGTACCTACGAGCAGTACTTC.